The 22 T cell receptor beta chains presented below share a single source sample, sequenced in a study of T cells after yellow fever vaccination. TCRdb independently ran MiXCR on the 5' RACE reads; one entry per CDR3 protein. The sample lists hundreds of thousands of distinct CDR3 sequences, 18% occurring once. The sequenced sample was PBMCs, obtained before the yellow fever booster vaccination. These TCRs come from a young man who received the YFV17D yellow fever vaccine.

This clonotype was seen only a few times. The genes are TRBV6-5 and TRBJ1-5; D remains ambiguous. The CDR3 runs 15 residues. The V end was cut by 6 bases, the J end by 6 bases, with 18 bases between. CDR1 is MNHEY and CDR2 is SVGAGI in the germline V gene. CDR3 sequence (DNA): TGTGCCAGCAGCCGCACACCCCCTTTGGGTCAGCCCCAGCATTTT. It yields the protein CASSRTPPLGQPQHF.

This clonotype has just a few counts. The CDR3 spells CASSPTQGFDEQFF. For the CDR3, the DNA is TGTGCCAGCAGCCCTACTCAGGGTTTTGATGAGCAGTTCTTC. This chain joins TRBV6-2 or TRBV6-3 and TRBJ2-1; D may be TRBD1 (5 bases). The germline gives CDR1 MNHEY, CDR2 SVGEGT. Trimming stripped 6 bases from V and 8 bases from J, with 17 bases between. The CDR3 runs to 14 residues.

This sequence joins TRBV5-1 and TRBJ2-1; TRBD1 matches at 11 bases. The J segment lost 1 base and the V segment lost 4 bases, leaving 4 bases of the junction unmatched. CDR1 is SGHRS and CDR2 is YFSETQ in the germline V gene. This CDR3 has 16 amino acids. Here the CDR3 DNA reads TGCGCCAGCAGCACGGGACAGGGGGGGTCCTACAATGAGCAGTTCTTC. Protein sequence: CASSTGQGGSYNEQFF.

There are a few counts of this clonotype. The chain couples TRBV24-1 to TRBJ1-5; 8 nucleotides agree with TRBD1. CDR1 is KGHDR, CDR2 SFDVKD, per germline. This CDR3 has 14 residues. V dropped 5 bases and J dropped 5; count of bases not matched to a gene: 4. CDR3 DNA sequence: TGTGCCACCAGTGCCATGGACAGGGATCAGCCCCAGCATTTT. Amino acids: CATSAMDRDQPQHF.

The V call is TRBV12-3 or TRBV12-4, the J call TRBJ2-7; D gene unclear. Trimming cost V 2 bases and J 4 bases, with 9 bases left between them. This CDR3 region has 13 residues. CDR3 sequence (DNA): TGTGCCAGCAGTTTACTACGGGTTTACGAGCAGTACTTC. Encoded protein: CASSLLRVYEQYF.

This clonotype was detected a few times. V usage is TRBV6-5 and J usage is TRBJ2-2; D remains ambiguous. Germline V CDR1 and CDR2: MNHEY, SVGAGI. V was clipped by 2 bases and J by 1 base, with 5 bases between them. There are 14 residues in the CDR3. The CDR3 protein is CASSYRENTGELFF. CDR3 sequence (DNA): TGTGCCAGCAGTTACAGGGAGAACACCGGGGAGCTGTTTTTT.

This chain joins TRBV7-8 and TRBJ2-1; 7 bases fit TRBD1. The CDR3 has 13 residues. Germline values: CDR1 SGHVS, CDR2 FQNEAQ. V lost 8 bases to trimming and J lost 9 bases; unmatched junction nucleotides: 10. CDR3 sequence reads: CASDARGNAEQFF. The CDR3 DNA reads TGTGCCAGCGACGCCAGGGGGAATGCTGAGCAGTTCTTC.

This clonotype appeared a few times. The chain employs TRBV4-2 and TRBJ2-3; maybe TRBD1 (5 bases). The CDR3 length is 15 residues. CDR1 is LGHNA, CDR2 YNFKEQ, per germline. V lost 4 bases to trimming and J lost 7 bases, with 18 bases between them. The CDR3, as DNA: TGTGCCAGCAGCCGTCAGGTGGGGCCTGAGAATACGCAGTATTTT. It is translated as CASSRQVGPENTQYF.

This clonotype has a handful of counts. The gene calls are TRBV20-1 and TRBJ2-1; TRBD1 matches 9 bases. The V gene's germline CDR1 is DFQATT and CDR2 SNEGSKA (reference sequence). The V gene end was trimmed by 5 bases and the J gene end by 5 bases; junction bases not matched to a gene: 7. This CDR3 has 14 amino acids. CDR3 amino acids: CSAAGTGRNNEQFF. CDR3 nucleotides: TGCAGTGCTGCCGGGACAGGGCGGAACAATGAGCAGTTCTTC.

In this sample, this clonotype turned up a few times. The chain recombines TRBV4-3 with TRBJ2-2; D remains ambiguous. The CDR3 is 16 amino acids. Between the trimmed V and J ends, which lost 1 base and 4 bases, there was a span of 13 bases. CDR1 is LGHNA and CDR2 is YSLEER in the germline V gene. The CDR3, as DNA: TGCGCCAGCAGCCAAGTAGCTCTATTATTCACCGGGGAGCTGTTTTTT. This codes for CASSQVALLFTGELFF.

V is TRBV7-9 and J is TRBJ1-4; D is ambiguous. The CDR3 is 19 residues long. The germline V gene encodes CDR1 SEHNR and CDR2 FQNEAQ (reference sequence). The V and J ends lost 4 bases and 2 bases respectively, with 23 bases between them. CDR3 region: CASSSPEDLRASTNEKLFF. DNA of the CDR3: TGTGCCAGCAGCTCCCCCGAGGACCTGAGAGCCTCTACTAATGAAAAACTGTTTTTT.

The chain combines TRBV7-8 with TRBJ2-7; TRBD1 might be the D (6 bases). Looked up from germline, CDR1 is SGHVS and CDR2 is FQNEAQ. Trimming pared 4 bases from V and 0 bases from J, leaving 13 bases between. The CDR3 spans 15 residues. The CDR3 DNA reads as TGTGCCAGCAGCTATTTCAGGGGAAGCTCCTACGAGCAGTACTTC. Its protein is CASSYFRGSSYEQYF.

For the CDR3, the DNA is TGCGCCAGCAGCCCGGACAGGATGAACACCGGGGAGCTGTTTTTT. This encodes CASSPDRMNTGELFF. This chain uses TRBV5-1 with TRBJ2-2; 7 bases are shared with TRBD1. Germline trimming cut 4 bases from V and 1 base from J; bases unmatched to any gene: 4. This CDR3 contains 15 residues. The germline V gene encodes CDR1 SGHRS and CDR2 YFSETQ.

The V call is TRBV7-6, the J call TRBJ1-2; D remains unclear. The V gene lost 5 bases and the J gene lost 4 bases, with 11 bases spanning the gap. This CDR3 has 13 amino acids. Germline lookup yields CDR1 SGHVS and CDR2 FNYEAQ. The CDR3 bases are TGTGCCAGCAGCCCCTCGGTCCCCTATGGCTACACCTTC. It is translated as CASSPSVPYGYTF.

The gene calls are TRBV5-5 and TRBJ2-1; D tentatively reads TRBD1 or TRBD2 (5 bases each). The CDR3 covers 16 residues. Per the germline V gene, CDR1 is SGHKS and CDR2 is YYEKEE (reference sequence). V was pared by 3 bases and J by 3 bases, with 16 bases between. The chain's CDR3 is CASSSRWGRDYNEQFF. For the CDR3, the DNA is TGTGCCAGCAGCTCCCGCTGGGGACGGGACTACAATGAGCAGTTCTTC.

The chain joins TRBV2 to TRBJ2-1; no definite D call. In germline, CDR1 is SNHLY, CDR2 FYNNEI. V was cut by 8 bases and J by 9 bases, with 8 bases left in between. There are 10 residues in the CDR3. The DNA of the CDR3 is TGTGCCAGCGAACGCGGTGAGCAGTTCTTC. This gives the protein CASERGEQFF.

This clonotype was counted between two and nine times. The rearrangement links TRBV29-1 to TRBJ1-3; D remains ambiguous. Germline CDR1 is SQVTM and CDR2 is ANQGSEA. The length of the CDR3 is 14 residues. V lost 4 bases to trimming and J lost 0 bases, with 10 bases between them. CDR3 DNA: TGCAGCGTTGCTGGTCTCTTCTCTGGAAACACCATATATTTT. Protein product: CSVAGLFSGNTIYF.

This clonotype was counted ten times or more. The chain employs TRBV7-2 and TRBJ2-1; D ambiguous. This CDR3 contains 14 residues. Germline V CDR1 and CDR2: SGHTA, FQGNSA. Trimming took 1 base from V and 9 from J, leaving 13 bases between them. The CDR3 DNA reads TGTGCCAGCAGCTTAGGTAACGGAAGAGGTGAGCAGTTCTTC. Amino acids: CASSLGNGRGEQFF.

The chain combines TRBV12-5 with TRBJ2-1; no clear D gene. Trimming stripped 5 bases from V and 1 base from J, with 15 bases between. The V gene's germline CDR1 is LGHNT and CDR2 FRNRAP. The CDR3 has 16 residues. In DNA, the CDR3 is TGTGCTAGTGGTCTTCCCCTCAGCTTGTCCTACAATGAGCAGTTCTTC. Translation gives CASGLPLSLSYNEQFF.

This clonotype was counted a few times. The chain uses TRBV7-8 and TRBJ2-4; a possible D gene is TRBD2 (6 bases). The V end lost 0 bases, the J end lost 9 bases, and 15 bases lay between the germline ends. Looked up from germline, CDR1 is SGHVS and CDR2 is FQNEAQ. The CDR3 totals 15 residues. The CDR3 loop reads CASSLARGLGGIQYF. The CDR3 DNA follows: TGTGCCAGCAGCTTAGCGCGGGGCCTTGGGGGCATTCAGTACTTC.

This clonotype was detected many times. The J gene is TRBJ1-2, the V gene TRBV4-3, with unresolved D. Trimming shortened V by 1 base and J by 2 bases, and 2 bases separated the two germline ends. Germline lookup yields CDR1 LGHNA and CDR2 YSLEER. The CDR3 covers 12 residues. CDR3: CASSQGNYGYTF. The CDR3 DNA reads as TGCGCCAGCAGCCAAGGAAACTATGGCTACACCTTC.

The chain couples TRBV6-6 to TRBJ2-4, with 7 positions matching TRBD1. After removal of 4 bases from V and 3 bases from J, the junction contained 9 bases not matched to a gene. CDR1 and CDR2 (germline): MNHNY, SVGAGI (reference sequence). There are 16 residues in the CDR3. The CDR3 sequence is CASSSLTGLSKNIQYF. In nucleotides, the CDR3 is TGTGCCAGCAGTTCGTTGACAGGGCTTAGCAAAAACATTCAGTACTTC.